This T cell receptor beta chain was captured in a study of PD-1 blockade in classical Hodgkin lymphoma. Study-wide findings and caveats: Undefined causes, possibly disease activity or prior therapy, underlie the repertoire differences.

On this clone itself: What it binds is unknown.

The assay was immunoSEQ multiplex PCR, and TCRdb's table has in-frame clones only and misses some. The sample has 89,000 or so clones, over 90% seen once. The CDR3 runs 17 residues. Trimming cost V 4 bases and J 3 bases; bases outside gene matches: 10. In germline, CDR1 is SGHRS, CDR2 YFSETQ. Every one of the patients relapsed after autologous stem cell transplantation (brentuximab vedotin exposure was variable). The TCR was taken from a human donor with classical Hodgkin lymphoma. The sequences come from peripheral blood mononuclear cells (PBMCs), collected before the second cycle of nivolumab. The chain combines TRBV5-1 with TRBJ1-4; the match to TRBD1 covers 9 bases. For the CDR3, the DNA is TGCGCCAGCAGCAGAGACAGGGGGATGAGGTCTAATGAAAAACTGTTTTTT. Residues: CASSRDRGMRSNEKLFF.